The entry that follows covers one TCR beta chain sequence. Its antigen remains unidentified. This record comes from a study of cytomegalovirus exposure and HLA in healthy donors. Study findings and constraints: Specificity of a few CMV-associated chains for CMV antigens was verified in vitro. There were some public TCRs occurring in many donors, but most TCR sequences were rare. TCR beta V- and J-gene trimming, according to a later analysis, was linked to a missense DCLRE1C variant. Immune exposure information comprised only CMV serostatus.

The PCR was carried out with 60 Vbeta primers and 13 Jbeta primers. The repertoire was sequenced with immunoSEQ multiplex PCR; TCRdb's copy has only in-frame clones and lacks some. The sample comprises about 210,000 clones, 60% to 80% of which are singletons, and 1.5% to 2% rests with the top ten. Germline V lookup: CDR1 SGDLS, CDR2 YYNGEE. The J segment lost 5 bases and the V segment lost 0 bases, leaving 0 bases of the junction unmatched. The CDR3 runs to 14 residues. The TCR originated in a male donor in good health and CMV-seronegative. Input material: PBMCs. This chain links TRBV9 with TRBJ2-2; 8 nucleotides match TRBD1. The DNA for the CDR3 is TGTGCCAGCAGCGTAGACAGGGGGACCGGGGAGCTGTTTTTT. Its protein product is CASSVDRGTGELFF.